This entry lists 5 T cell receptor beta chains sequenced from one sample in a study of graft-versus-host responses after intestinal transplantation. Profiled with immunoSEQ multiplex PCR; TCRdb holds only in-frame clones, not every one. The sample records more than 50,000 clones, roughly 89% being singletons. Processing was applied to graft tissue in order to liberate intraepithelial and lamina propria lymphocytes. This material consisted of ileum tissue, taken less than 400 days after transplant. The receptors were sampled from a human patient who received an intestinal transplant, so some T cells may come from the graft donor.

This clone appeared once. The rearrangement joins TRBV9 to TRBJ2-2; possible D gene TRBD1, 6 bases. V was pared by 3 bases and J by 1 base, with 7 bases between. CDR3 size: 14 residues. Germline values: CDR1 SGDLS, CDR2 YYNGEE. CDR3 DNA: TGTGCCAGCAGCGGACAGGTGAACACCGGGGAGCTGTTTTTT. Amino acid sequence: CASSGQVNTGELFF.

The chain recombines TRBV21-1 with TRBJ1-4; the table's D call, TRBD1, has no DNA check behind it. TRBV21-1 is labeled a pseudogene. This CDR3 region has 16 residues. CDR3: CASSKGQRFSNEKLFF. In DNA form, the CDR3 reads TGTGCCAGCAGCAAGGGACAGCGATTCTCTAATGAAAAACTGTTTTTT.

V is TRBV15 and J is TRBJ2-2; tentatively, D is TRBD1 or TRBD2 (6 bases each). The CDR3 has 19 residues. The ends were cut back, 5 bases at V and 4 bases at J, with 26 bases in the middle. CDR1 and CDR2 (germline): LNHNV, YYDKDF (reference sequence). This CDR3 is CATSGTPGHHPGGTGELFF. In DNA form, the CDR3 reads TGTGCCACCAGCGGAACACCGGGACACCATCCCGGGGGCACCGGGGAGCTGTTTTTT.

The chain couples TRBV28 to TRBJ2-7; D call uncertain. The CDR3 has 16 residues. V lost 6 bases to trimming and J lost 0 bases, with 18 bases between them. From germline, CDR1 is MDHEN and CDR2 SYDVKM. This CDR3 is CASSLARSSSSYEQYF. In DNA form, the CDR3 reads TGTGCCAGCAGCCTCGCGAGGTCTTCTAGCTCCTACGAGCAGTACTTC.

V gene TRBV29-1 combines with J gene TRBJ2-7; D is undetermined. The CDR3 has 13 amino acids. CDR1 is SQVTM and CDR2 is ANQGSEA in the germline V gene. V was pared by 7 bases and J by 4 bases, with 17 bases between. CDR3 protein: CSASAGTIYEQYF. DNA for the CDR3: TGCAGCGCCTCGGCCGGAACGATATACGAGCAGTACTTC.